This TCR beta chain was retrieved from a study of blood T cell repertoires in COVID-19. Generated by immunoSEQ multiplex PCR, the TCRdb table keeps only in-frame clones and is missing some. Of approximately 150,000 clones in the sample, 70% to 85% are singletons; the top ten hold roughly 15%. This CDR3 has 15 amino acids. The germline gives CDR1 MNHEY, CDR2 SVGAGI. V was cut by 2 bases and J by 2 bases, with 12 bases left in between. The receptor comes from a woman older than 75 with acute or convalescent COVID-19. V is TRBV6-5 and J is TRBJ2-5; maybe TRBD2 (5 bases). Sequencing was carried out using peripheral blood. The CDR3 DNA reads TGTGCCAGCAGTTACGGCGGGCTACCGCAAGAGACCCAGTACTTC. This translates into CASSYGGLPQETQYF.